The 15 T cell receptor beta chains listed next were all sequenced from one sample in a study of cytomegalovirus exposure and HLA in healthy donors. Researchers ran the PCR with 60 Vbeta and 13 Jbeta primers. Using immunoSEQ multiplex PCR, the repertoire was profiled, and TCRdb retains in-frame clones only, with some absent. The table has approximately 190,000 clones, over 9.5% seen once. Specimen: PBMCs. The source of these receptors is a man aged 50 to 59 in good health and CMV-seropositive.

This clone was counted a few times. V gene TRBV7-6 combines with J gene TRBJ1-6, with D possibly TRBD1 on 5 matching bases. Trimming took off 0 bases at V and 6 bases at J, with 6 bases between the two ends. This CDR3 is built from 14 residues. Germline V gene lookup returns CDR1 SGHVS and CDR2 FNYEAQ. Here the CDR3 DNA reads TGTGCCAGCAGCTTAGCAGGGGTTAATTCACCCCTCCACTTT. Its protein is CASSLAGVNSPLHF.

This chain connects TRBV2 to TRBJ1-1; possibly TRBD1 for D (5 bases). The CDR3 has 15 residues. Germline assignment: CDR1 SNHLY and CDR2 FYNNEI. Trimming took 0 bases from V and 0 from J, leaving 8 bases between them. Here the CDR3 DNA reads TGTGCCAGCAGTGAAGCGGGCAGGGTGAACACTGAAGCTTTCTTT. Residues: CASSEAGRVNTEAFF.

This clone appeared a few times. The genes are TRBV7-9 and TRBJ1-4, with a tentative D call TRBD1 (6 bases). This CDR3 has 16 residues. V shed 5 bases and J shed 0 bases, with 13 bases lying between them. Germline values: CDR1 SEHNR, CDR2 FQNEAQ (reference sequence). The CDR3 spells CASSPGAGATNEKLFF. The CDR3, as DNA: TGTGCCAGCAGCCCAGGGGCGGGAGCAACTAATGAAAAACTGTTTTTT.

This clone appeared a few times. This chain joins TRBV9 and TRBJ2-3; D possibly corresponds to TRBD2 (7 bases). Germline V gene lookup returns CDR1 SGDLS and CDR2 YYNGEE. The V and J ends lost 4 bases and 2 bases respectively, with 29 bases between them. The CDR3 has 20 residues. CDR3 in amino acids: CASSPRIDGGAGAHTDTQYF. The CDR3 coding sequence is TGTGCCAGCAGCCCACGAATTGACGGTGGGGCGGGGGCTCACACAGATACGCAGTATTTT.

In its sample, this clone was seen a few times. The chain employs TRBV6-1 and TRBJ1-6; 9 bases fit TRBD1. The length of the CDR3 is 15 residues. The germline V gene encodes CDR1 MNHNS and CDR2 SASEGT. J gave up 3 bases and V 8 bases, and 5 bases lay outside the gene matches. CDR3 protein: CASGGQGFYNSPLHF. The CDR3 region has the DNA TGTGCCAGCGGGGGACAGGGATTCTATAATTCACCCCTCCACTTT.

V is TRBV6-5 and J is TRBJ2-1; a weak D match, TRBD1 (6 bases). With 0 bases removed from V and 4 bases from J, the gap between germline ends came to 13 bases. The CDR3 is made up of 16 amino acids. The germline CDR1 and CDR2 sequences are MNHEY and SVGAGI. Here the CDR3 DNA reads TGTGCCAGCAGTTACTCGGACAGCCCGCGGTACAATGAGCAGTTCTTC. It is translated as CASSYSDSPRYNEQFF.

This clone turned up a few times. The V gene is TRBV7-2, the J gene TRBJ2-3; 8 bases map to TRBD1. J gave up 4 bases and V 0 bases, and 6 bases lay outside the gene matches. The CDR3 consists of 16 residues. Germline V CDR1 and CDR2: SGHTA, FQGNSA. The CDR3 spells CASSLAGRGRPDTQYF. Written as DNA, the CDR3 is TGTGCCAGCAGCTTAGCAGGCAGGGGGCGACCAGATACGCAGTATTTT.

The V call is TRBV6-1, the J call TRBJ2-2, with D uncertain. The germline CDR1 and CDR2 sequences are MNHNS and SASEGT. CDR3 length equals 15 residues. V lost 4 bases and J lost 1, with 10 bases in between. The CDR3 DNA sequence: TGTGCCAGCAGTGCGGCGACAATGAACACCGGGGAGCTGTTTTTT. This gives the protein CASSAATMNTGELFF.

In its sample, this clone was seen a few times. The V call is TRBV2, the J call TRBJ2-2; 7 nucleotides align to TRBD1. Germline CDR1 and CDR2: SNHLY and FYNNEI. Trimming removed 7 bases from V and 4 bases from J; junction bases left unmatched: 9. This CDR3 comprises 15 residues. The CDR3 nucleotides read TGTGCCAGCACAGGTACAGGGGTGACCACCGGGGAGCTGTTTTTT. It translates to CASTGTGVTTGELFF.

In its sample, this clone was seen a few times. This chain links TRBV20-1 with TRBJ2-5, with unresolved D. From germline, CDR1 is DFQATT and CDR2 SNEGSKA (reference sequence). V was cut by 2 bases and J by 6 bases, with 7 bases left in between. The CDR3 extends over 11 amino acids. The CDR3 loop reads CSARSGQTQYF. CDR3 DNA: TGCAGTGCTAGATCAGGCCAGACCCAGTACTTC.

This clone was counted a few times. The rearrangement joins TRBV6-5 to TRBJ1-3; no firm D call. This CDR3 spans 14 amino acids. The V and J ends lost 0 bases and 0 bases respectively, with 3 bases between them. The V gene's germline CDR1 is MNHEY and CDR2 SVGAGI. Here the CDR3 reads CASSYSYSGNTIYF. CDR3 nucleotides: TGTGCCAGCAGTTACTCTTACTCTGGAAACACCATATATTTT.

This clone was recorded a few times. The conserved phenylalanine or tryptophan normally closing the CDR3 is absent here, so this likely arose from a read error. Because the CDR3's place on the DNA is in doubt, the DNA is left out and the CDR3 is given as listed by TCRdb. The V gene is TRBV28, the J gene TRBJ1-6; the DNA was not compared with TRBD1, the D call given in the table. Germline V CDR1 and CDR2: MDHEN, SYDVKM. The CDR3 region is 11 residues in length, termini included. The CDR3: CASSQLGQGLR.

This clone turned up a few times. The rearrangement links TRBV5-4 to TRBJ1-2, with D maybe TRBD1 (6 bases). V was trimmed by 4 bases and J by 4 bases, leaving 11 bases between them. CDR3 length: 13 residues. Germline V lookup: CDR1 SGHNT, CDR2 YYREEE (reference sequence). The CDR3 nucleotides are TGTGCCAGCAGCCCCGACAGGTCCTATGGCTACACCTTC. This encodes CASSPDRSYGYTF. The complete variable domain, with remaining parts taken from reference TRBV5-4 and TRBJ1-2, reads ETGVTQSPTHLIKTRGQQVTLRCSSQSGHNTVSWYQQALGQGPQFIFQYYREEENGRGNFPPRFSGLQFPNYSSELNVNALELDDSALYLCASSPDRSYGYTFGSGTRLTVV.

The J gene is TRBJ2-5, the V gene TRBV28; TRBD1 matches at 9 bases. J gave up 0 bases and V 3 bases, and 2 bases lay outside the gene matches. Germline V lookup: CDR1 MDHEN, CDR2 SYDVKM. This CDR3 has 15 residues. The CDR3 nucleotides are TGTGCCAGCAGTTTGACAGGGGGGTACCAAGAGACCCAGTACTTC. Its translation: CASSLTGGYQETQYF. The variable domain in full, completed from reference TRBV28 and TRBJ2-5, reads DVKVTQSSRYLVKRTGEKVFLECVQDMDHENMFWYRQDPGLGLRLIYFSYDVKMKEKGDIPEGYSVSREKKERFSLILESASTNQTSMYLCASSLTGGYQETQYFGPGTRLLVL.

V usage is TRBV28 and J usage is TRBJ2-7, with 10 nucleotides matching TRBD1. Germline V gene data show CDR1 as MDHEN and CDR2 as SYDVKM. This CDR3 is 16 amino acids long. Trimming took 5 bases from V and 0 from J; bases not matched to a gene: 7. The CDR3 DNA follows: TGTGCCAGCAGTCCGGGAGGGACAGGGGTCTCCTACGAGCAGTACGTC. This codes for CASSPGGTGVSYEQYV.